Shown below are 9 T cell receptor beta chains from a single sample sequenced in a study of PD-L1 blockade in urothelial cancer. Only in-frame clones appear in the TCRdb table, and some are missing; sequencing was by immunoSEQ multiplex PCR. The profile covers approximately 110,000 clones, with under 95% appearing a single time and less than 4.5% taken by the ten largest. Time point specified: peripheral blood 6 weeks after treatment start. Sequenced here: PBMCs, sampled around atezolizumab (anti-PD-L1) treatment. The receptors come from a man aged 55-75 years with urothelial cancer.

The rearrangement links TRBV18 to TRBJ2-2; D is unclear. Germline CDR1 and CDR2: KGHSH and LQKENI. V lost 0 bases to trimming and J lost 1 base, with 6 bases between them. The CDR3 extends over 15 amino acids. CDR3 protein: CASSPPPGNTGELFF. DNA for the CDR3: TGTGCCAGCTCACCACCCCCAGGGAACACCGGGGAGCTGTTTTTT.

The chain uses TRBV21-1 and TRBJ2-1; TRBD2, as called in the table, went unchecked against the DNA. TRBV21-1 is a listed pseudogene. The CDR3 covers 21 residues. The CDR3 DNA sequence: TGTGCCAGCAGCTCCTCATCGGGAGGGCTAGCGGGAGCCCTAACCTACAATGAGCAGTTCTTC. It encodes CASSSSSGGLAGALTYNEQFF.

The rearrangement uses TRBV7-2 and TRBJ2-2; no reliable D call. The germline V gene has CDR1 SGHTA and CDR2 FQGNSA. The CDR3 consists of 14 residues. Trimming stripped 1 base from V and 0 bases from J, with 3 bases between. CDR3 residues: CASSLVANTGELFF. The CDR3 nucleotides read TGTGCCAGCAGCTTAGTAGCGAACACCGGGGAGCTGTTTTTT.

This chain connects TRBV29-1 to TRBJ2-5, with TRBD1 as a possible D gene (7 bases). In germline, CDR1 is SQVTM, CDR2 ANQGSEA. The CDR3 runs to 12 residues. Trimming took 7 bases from V and 5 from J, leaving 14 bases between them. The CDR3 loop is CSARTGGETQYF. Written as DNA, the CDR3 is TGCAGCGCAAGGACAGGAGGGGAGACCCAGTACTTC.

The chain joins TRBV7-2 to TRBJ2-3; TRBD2 matches 9 bases. V trimming: 0 bases; J trimming: 0 bases; junction bases outside the gene matches: 1. CDR3 length: 16 amino acids. Germline V lookup: CDR1 SGHTA, CDR2 FQGNSA. CDR3 DNA sequence: TGTGCCAGCAGCTTAGCGGCGGGGGGGAGCACAGATACGCAGTATTTT. Translated, it gives CASSLAAGGSTDTQYF.

CDR3: CASSEAWTGSQYF. DNA for the CDR3: TGTGCCAGCAGTGAAGCTTGGACTGGATCACAGTACTTC. The chain is built from TRBV6-1 and TRBJ2-7; TRBD2 might be the D (5 bases). CDR3 size: 13 residues. The V end was cut by 0 bases, the J end by 10 bases, with 13 bases between. The germline V gene encodes CDR1 MNHNS and CDR2 SASEGT.

The gene calls are TRBV28 and TRBJ2-4, with 7 bases matching TRBD1. Germline V lookup: CDR1 MDHEN, CDR2 SYDVKM. This CDR3 is 15 amino acids long. The V gene end was trimmed by 2 bases and the J gene end by 9 bases; junction bases not matched to a gene: 10. The CDR3 nucleotides are TGTGCCAGCAGTTTAGCCGACAGGGTAGGGGGCATTCAGTACTTC. Translation gives CASSLADRVGGIQYF.

The gene calls are TRBV5-5 and TRBJ1-6; 11 nucleotides align to TRBD1. Trimming removed 2 bases from V and 7 bases from J; junction bases left unmatched: 5. This CDR3 is 16 amino acids long. In germline, CDR1 is SGHKS, CDR2 YYEKEE (reference sequence). The CDR3 nucleotides are TGTGCCAGCAGCTTCTTTGGGACAGGGGGGAATTCACCCCTCCACTTT. This encodes CASSFFGTGGNSPLHF.

This clone has just one count. The chain links TRBV21-1 to TRBJ2-7; the table's D call TRBD1 went unverified against the DNA. TRBV21-1 is flagged as a pseudogene. The CDR3 sequence is 14 residues long. The CDR3 reads CASSKGPGAHEQYF. In nucleotides, the CDR3 is TGTGCCAGCAGCAAAGGACCAGGGGCCCACGAGCAGTACTTC.